These T cell receptor beta chains were read from a single sample in a study of cytotoxic CD8 clonotypes in ibrutinib-treated CLL. The assay was immunoSEQ multiplex PCR, and TCRdb's table has in-frame clones only and misses some. The sample yields some 200,000 clones, about four fifths seen once. Source: PBMCs, taken after 12 months of ibrutinib treatment. Receptor source: a human donor with chronic lymphocytic leukemia. Each CDR3 is given with its conserved first and last residue. A D gene is named only where the DNA matches it firmly. Clone sizes are given selectively: once, few, many, or a class where the clone is expanded.

>once|-|TRBV5-1|TRBJ1-1
CASSLGQSGTEAFF
TGCGCCAGCAGCCTAGGACAGAGCGGCACTGAAGCTTTCTTT
>-|-|TRBV27|TRBJ2-1
CASSSRGGSYNEQFF
TGTGCCAGCAGCTCAAGGGGAGGCTCCTACAATGAGCAGTTCTTC
>-|-|TRBV2|TRBJ1-5
CASSEDRPPQHF
TGTGCCAGCAGTGAAGATCGTCCTCCCCAGCATTTT
>-|-|TRBV6-1|TRBJ2-1
CASSADYLTRRFF
TGTGCCAGCAGTGCGGACTACCTCACCCGTAGGTTCTTC
>-|TRBD1|TRBV19|TRBJ1-2
CASSIHQSGTGRAYGYTF
TGTGCCAGTAGTATACACCAGTCCGGGACAGGGAGAGCCTATGGCTACACCTTC
>few|-|TRBV6-5|TRBJ1-2
CASSSFGGNSGGYTF
TGTGCCAGCAGTTCCTTCGGGGGGAACTCAGGCGGCTACACCTTC
>-|TRBD1|TRBV27|TRBJ1-5
CASSLFGTGDQPQHF
TGTGCCAGCAGTTTATTTGGGACAGGGGACCAGCCCCAGCATTTT
>-|-|TRBV7-7|TRBJ2-2
CASSFRPRNTGELFF
TGTGCTAGCAGCTTTCGTCCCAGGAACACCGGGGAGCTGTTTTTT
>-|-|TRBV5-1|TRBJ2-7
CASSFGQPRNEQYF
TGCGCCAGCAGCTTCGGACAGCCGAGGAACGAGCAGTACTTC
>-|-|TRBV19|TRBJ1-1
CASSLEWMNTEAFF
TGTGCCAGTAGTTTGGAGTGGATGAACACTGAAGCTTTCTTT
>-|TRBD2|TRBV6-1|TRBJ2-7
CASAGGYEQYF
TGTGCCAGCGCGGGGGGCTACGAGCAGTACTTC
>-|-|TRBV11-2|TRBJ2-1
CASSLIFANEQFF
TGTGCCAGCAGCTTAATATTCGCCAATGAGCAGTTCTTC
>-|TRBD1|TRBV5-1|TRBJ1-1
CASSWTGGLEAFF
TGCGCCAGCAGCTGGACAGGGGGTCTTGAAGCTTTCTTT
>-|TRBD2|TRBV7-6|TRBJ2-1
CASSLWGTSAISYNEQFF
TGTGCCAGCAGCTTATGGGGGACTAGCGCGATATCCTACAATGAGCAGTTCTTC
>-|-|TRBV10-3|TRBJ2-7
CAISEELRYEQYF
TGTGCCATCAGTGAGGAACTCCGCTACGAGCAGTACTTC
>few|TRBD1|TRBV28|TRBJ2-7
CASSLRDSYYEQYF
TGTGCCAGCAGTCTACGGGACAGCTACTACGAGCAGTACTTC
>few|-|TRBV7-3|TRBJ2-2
CASSLPSTGELFF
TGTGCCAGCAGCTTACCTAGCACCGGGGAGCTGTTTTTT
>-|TRBD2|TRBV5-1|TRBJ2-2
CASSESGGNTGELFF
TGCGCCAGCAGCGAGAGCGGGGGGAACACCGGGGAGCTGTTTTTT
>-|-|TRBV11-2|TRBJ2-6
CASSFFGANVLTF
TGTGCCAGCAGCTTTTTTGGGGCCAACGTCCTGACTTTC
>-|TRBD1|TRBV5-8|TRBJ2-5
CASSLTGGSVETQYF
TGTGCCAGCAGCTTGACAGGGGGTTCGGTGGAGACCCAGTACTTC
>-|-|TRBV18|TRBJ1-5
CASSPSAPRGNQPQHF
TGTGCCAGCTCACCATCGGCGCCTCGGGGCAATCAGCCCCAGCATTTT
>-|TRBD1|TRBV9|TRBJ2-7
CASSVGQGAEEQYF
TGTGCCAGCAGCGTAGGGCAGGGGGCCGAAGAGCAGTACTTC
>-|-|TRBV12-5|TRBJ2-1
CASGRPTSYNEQFF
TGTGCTAGTGGCAGACCCACCTCCTACAATGAGCAGTTCTTC
>-|-|TRBV6-5|TRBJ2-2
CASSMEGAHTGELFF
TGTGCCAGCTCTATGGAGGGGGCCCACACCGGGGAGCTGTTTTTT
>-|-|TRBV19|TRBJ1-4
CASSLRTATNEKLFF
TGTGCCAGTAGTCTCCGAACTGCAACTAATGAAAAACTGTTTTTT
>-|-|TRBV13|TRBJ1-1
CASSTATANTEAFF
TGTGCCAGCAGCACGGCGACGGCGAACACTGAAGCTTTCTTT
>-|-|TRBV5-8|TRBJ1-2
CASSFTGNYYGYTF
TGTGCCAGCAGCTTTACAGGAAACTACTATGGCTACACCTTC
>-|TRBD1|TRBV5-8|TRBJ1-2
CASSLTGTDYGYTF
TGTGCCAGCAGCTTAACCGGGACAGACTATGGCTACACCTTC
>-|-|TRBV7-3|TRBJ1-1
CASSSPDGENTEAFF
TGTGCCAGCAGCTCTCCGGACGGGGAGAACACTGAAGCTTTCTTT
>-|-|TRBV28|TRBJ1-2
CASSLTNYGYTF
TGTGCCAGCAGTTTGACTAACTATGGCTACACCTTC
>-|TRBD1|TRBV5-1|TRBJ1-2
CASTPGQGDGYTF
TGCGCCAGCACCCCGGGACAGGGGGATGGCTACACCTTC
>-|TRBD1|TRBV6-4|TRBJ1-2
CASTMTVGTGPRYGYTF
TGTGCCAGCACTATGACCGTGGGGACAGGCCCACGTTATGGCTACACCTTC
>-|-|TRBV25-1|TRBJ1-2
CASSQGWYGYTF
TGTGCCAGCTCACAGGGCTGGTATGGCTACACCTTC
>-|-|TRBV27|TRBJ2-1
CASSLEEEDEQFF
TGTGCCAGCAGTCTGGAGGAAGAGGATGAGCAGTTCTTC
>few|-|TRBV11-2|TRBJ1-1
CASSLAGTATEAFF
TGTGCCAGCAGCTTAGCCGGGACTGCCACTGAAGCTTTCTTT
>-|-|TRBV11-2|TRBJ1-2
CASSRGGPNYGYTF
TGTGCCAGCAGCCGTGGGGGACCAAACTATGGCTACACCTTC
>once|TRBD1|TRBV19|TRBJ1-2
CASSTRQGTYGYTF
TGTGCCAGTAGTACCCGACAGGGGACCTATGGCTACACCTTC
>-|-|TRBV28|TRBJ2-1
CASSEKSEQFF
TGTGCCAGCAGTGAGAAATCTGAGCAGTTCTTC
>-|-|TRBV27|TRBJ2-3
CASSLYHATDTQYF
TGTGCCAGCAGTTTATACCACGCCACAGATACGCAGTATTTT